These 17 T cell receptor beta chains were sequenced from one sample in a study of beta chain features in type 1 diabetes. Study-wide results and caveats: Type 1 diabetes patients had moderately but significantly shorter TCRB CDR3s in all four CD4+ subsets.

Since all of the isolated RNA was reverse transcribed, expressed TCRB transcripts were what got sequenced. Using immunoSEQ multiplex PCR, the repertoire was profiled, and TCRdb retains in-frame clones only, with some absent. The table lists under 300,000 clones, around 24% of them singletons, with over 0.01% in the top ten. No antigen has been identified for these receptors. The sample was naive CD4+ T cells from blood. The receptors derive from a woman under 40 with type 1 diabetes.

The chain has TRBV5-4 and TRBJ1-4; D gene uncertain. CDR1 is SGHNT and CDR2 is YYREEE in the germline V gene (reference sequence). Between the trimmed V and J ends, which lost 1 base and 5 bases, there was a span of 6 bases. CDR3 length equals 13 residues. CDR3 in amino acids: CASSLYQNEKLFF. CDR3 in DNA: TGTGCCAGCAGCTTGTATCAGAATGAAAAACTGTTTTTT.

This clone was picked up a small number of times. The chain uses TRBV28 and TRBJ2-1; possible D gene TRBD2, 5 bases. Germline lookup yields CDR1 MDHEN and CDR2 SYDVKM. CDR3 length: 16 amino acids. The germline V and J ends were trimmed by 3 bases and 5 bases, with 17 bases remaining between them. The CDR3 coding sequence is TGTGCCAGCAGTTTCTTCGGACTCCGGACGGACAATGAGCAGTTCTTC. Residues: CASSFFGLRTDNEQFF.

The chain combines TRBV25-1 with TRBJ1-2, with D perhaps TRBD1 (6 bases). The germline V gene encodes CDR1 MGHDK and CDR2 SYGVNS. The CDR3 loop spans 12 amino acids. V was pared by 4 bases and J by 4 bases, with 7 bases between. The CDR3 coding sequence is TGTGCCAGCAGTGCGGACAGCTATGGCTACACCTTC. Amino acids: CASSADSYGYTF.

There are a few counts of this clone. The V gene is TRBV2, the J gene TRBJ1-2; 7 positions agree with TRBD1. V gave up 7 bases and J gave up 7 bases; unmatched junction bases: 9. Germline values: CDR1 SNHLY, CDR2 FYNNEI. This CDR3 contains 13 residues. The chain's CDR3 is CASKAGGRVGYTF. The CDR3 region has the DNA TGTGCCAGCAAGGCAGGGGGTAGGGTTGGCTACACCTTC. Combining the CDR3 with reference TRBV2 and TRBJ1-2 gives the whole variable domain EPEVTQTPSHQVTQMGQEVILRCVPISNHLYFYWYRQILGQKVEFLVSFYNNEISEKSEIFDDQFSVERPDGSNFTLKIRSTKLEDSAMYFCASKAGGRVGYTFGSGTRLTVV.

This chain links TRBV7-9 with TRBJ2-7; 7 nucleotides agree with TRBD1. The CDR3 is 17 residues long. V lost 1 base to trimming and J lost 3 bases; unmatched junction nucleotides: 12. The germline V gene encodes CDR1 SEHNR and CDR2 FQNEAQ (reference sequence). CDR3 region: CASSLGGTAQGVYEQYF. The CDR3 nucleotides are TGTGCCAGCAGCTTAGGTGGGACAGCTCAGGGAGTCTACGAGCAGTACTTC.

This clone showed up just a few times. The genes are TRBV30 and TRBJ2-2; D might be TRBD1 (5 bases). Germline lookup yields CDR1 GTSNPN and CDR2 SVGIG (reference sequence). V lost 2 bases to trimming and J lost 3 bases, with 7 bases between them. The CDR3 spans 13 residues. CDR3 sequence reads: CAWSTGDTGELFF. CDR3 sequence (DNA): TGTGCCTGGAGTACAGGAGACACCGGGGAGCTGTTTTTT.

The chain combines TRBV30 with TRBJ2-7; a possible D gene is TRBD2 (5 bases). There are 11 residues in the CDR3. V was shortened by 3 bases and J by 3 bases, with 6 bases between the two germline ends. Germline CDR1 and CDR2: GTSNPN and SVGIG (reference sequence). The chain's CDR3 is CAWRRDYEQYF. The CDR3 nucleotides read TGTGCCTGGAGGAGGGACTACGAGCAGTACTTC.

This chain links TRBV18 with TRBJ2-7, with D hard to call. CDR1 is KGHSH and CDR2 is LQKENI in the germline V gene. The CDR3 totals 11 residues. The V end was cut by 5 bases, the J end by 1 base, with 3 bases between. CDR3 amino acids: CASSLSYEQYF. The CDR3 DNA reads TGTGCCAGCTCATTATCCTACGAGCAGTACTTC.

The V and J genes are TRBV29-1 and TRBJ1-1; perhaps TRBD1 as D (6 bases). Trimming removed 4 bases at V and 1 base at J, with 10 bases between. The CDR3 consists of 13 residues. CDR1 and CDR2 (germline): SQVTM, ANQGSEA. The CDR3 is CSVVGGANTEAFF. CDR3 bases: TGCAGCGTTGTCGGGGGGGCGAACACTGAAGCTTTCTTT.

CDR3: CASSPRRGEQPQHF. The CDR3 DNA follows: TGTGCCAGCTCCCCAAGGCGGGGAGAACAGCCCCAGCATTTT. The V call is TRBV18, the J call TRBJ1-5; the D is unclear. This CDR3 spans 14 amino acids. Germline CDR1 and CDR2: KGHSH and LQKENI. V was cut by 6 bases and J by 7 bases, with 16 bases left in between.

In its sample, this clone was seen a few times. The chain couples TRBV9 to TRBJ2-7, with 7 bases matching TRBD2. Germline V CDR1 and CDR2: SGDLS, YYNGEE. CDR3 size: 16 residues. V shed 0 bases, J shed 1 base, and the junction held 7 bases outside the gene matches. The chain's CDR3 is CASSVEPAGRSYEQYF. CDR3 coding DNA: TGTGCCAGCAGCGTAGAACCAGCGGGAAGGTCCTACGAGCAGTACTTC. The whole variable domain, filled in from reference TRBV9 and TRBJ2-7, reads DSGVTQTPKHLITATGQRVTLRCSPRSGDLSVYWYQQSLDQGLQFLIQYYNGEERAKGNILERFSAQQFPDLHSELNLSSLELGDSALYFCASSVEPAGRSYEQYFGPGTRLTVT.

The J gene is TRBJ1-3, the V gene TRBV6-1; the D gene is possibly TRBD1 (5 bases). Per the germline V gene, CDR1 is MNHNS and CDR2 is SASEGT. This CDR3 has 12 amino acids. Between the trimmed V and J ends, which lost 9 bases and 7 bases, there was a span of 13 bases. The CDR3 DNA follows: TGTGCCAGTCATCCAGGGTCGAACACCATATATTTT. Translated, it gives CASHPGSNTIYF.

The gene calls are TRBV5-1 and TRBJ2-7, with 11 bases identical to TRBD2. CDR1 is SGHRS and CDR2 is YFSETQ in the germline V gene. V was pared by 7 bases and J by 3 bases, with 9 bases of the junction left unmatched. This CDR3 spans 15 amino acids. The CDR3 nucleotides read TGCGCCAGCGGAGTAGCGGGAGGGGCCCTCTACGAGCAGTACTTC. Translated: CASGVAGGALYEQYF.

The chain carries TRBV6-1 and TRBJ2-7; 10 positions agree with TRBD2. This CDR3 comprises 15 residues. In germline, CDR1 is MNHNS, CDR2 SASEGT. With V trimmed by 3 bases and J by 6 bases, 8 bases remained unmatched. The DNA of the CDR3 is TGTGCCAGCAGTGAGGGGACTAGCGCTGGAACCGAGCAGTACTTC. Residues: CASSEGTSAGTEQYF.

The J gene is TRBJ2-5, the V gene TRBV9, with a possible D match to TRBD1 (6 bases). Germline V gene lookup returns CDR1 SGDLS and CDR2 YYNGEE. Between the trimmed V and J ends, which lost 4 bases and 4 bases, there was a span of 23 bases. The CDR3 consists of 17 residues. This CDR3 reads CASSTHLQSTGRETQYF. DNA for the CDR3: TGTGCCAGCAGCACCCACCTTCAAAGCACAGGGCGAGAGACCCAGTACTTC.

CDR3: CASSTPGVGETQYF. The CDR3 DNA reads TGTGCCAGCAGCACCCCGGGGGTGGGTGAGACCCAGTACTTC. The chain joins TRBV9 to TRBJ2-5, with D perhaps matching TRBD2 (6 bases). The germline V gene has CDR1 SGDLS and CDR2 YYNGEE. V lost 4 bases, J lost 5 bases, and 15 bases lay in between. The CDR3 sequence is 14 residues long.

V usage is TRBV30 and J usage is TRBJ2-1, with TRBD1 identical over 9 bases. This CDR3 region has 14 residues. V was clipped by 5 bases and J by 8 bases; unmatched bases: 10. CDR1 is GTSNPN and CDR2 is SVGIG in the germline V gene (reference sequence). DNA of the CDR3: TGTGCCTGGGGAACGGGACAGGGTAATCATGAGCAGTTCTTC. It translates to CAWGTGQGNHEQFF.